This T cell receptor beta chain was captured in a study of T cell responses to AZD1222 COVID-19 vaccine. Here immunoSEQ multiplex PCR was the method, and the copy in TCRdb shows in-frame clones only, minus some. The repertoire consists of 100,000 to 150,000 clones, with 75% to 95% occurring once and the leading ten covering around 3.8%. Germline CDR1 is MDHEN and CDR2 is SYDVKM. This CDR3 contains 17 residues. V lost 4 bases, J lost 3 bases, and 19 bases lay in between. Notes on the study in general: Females outnumbered males among donors, who were mostly white British; clonal diversity was possibly underestimated.

This clone was seen a handful of times. Its matching antigen is unknown. The chain links TRBV28 to TRBJ1-5; tentatively, D is TRBD1 (6 bases). The source is an adult who received the MenACWY meningococcal vaccine as a control. The source material was peripheral blood, sampled 28 days after the second dose of the MenACWY control vaccine. The CDR3 sequence: CASSSEGVTPLNQPQHF. CDR3 bases: TGTGCCAGCAGTTCTGAGGGGGTTACCCCGCTCAATCAGCCCCAGCATTTT. Variable domain in full (rest from reference TRBV28 and TRBJ1-5): DVKVTQSSRYLVKRTGEKVFLECVQDMDHENMFWYRQDPGLGLRLIYFSYDVKMKEKGDIPEGYSVSREKKERFSLILESASTNQTSMYLCASSSEGVTPLNQPQHFGDGTRLSIL.